This T cell receptor beta chain was profiled in a study of PD-1 blockade in classical Hodgkin lymphoma. Relapse was seen in all patients after autologous stem cell transplantation, and brentuximab vedotin exposure was variable. General study points: At C4D1, TCR diversity had climbed significantly for CD4+ cells, though not for CD8+ cells. Baseline TCR diversity was reportedly lower in newly diagnosed patients than healthy donors.

CDR3 length: 14 residues. Trimming removed 1 base from V and 0 bases from J, with 5 bases in between. Germline-derived CDR1 and CDR2 are SGHNT and YYREEE (reference sequence). As to this clone: Its antigen remains unidentified.

This table comes from immunoSEQ multiplex PCR, and its TCRdb copy is limited to in-frame clones, with some not included. The sample has about 150,000 clones; just under 80% are singletons. The sequence was collected from a human donor with classical Hodgkin lymphoma. The chain has TRBV5-4 and TRBJ1-3, with unresolved D. Specimen: peripheral blood mononuclear cells (PBMCs), collected before the second cycle of nivolumab. In nucleotides, the CDR3 is TGTGCCAGCAGCTTGCCCCACTCTGGAAACACCATATATTTT. Its protein product is CASSLPHSGNTIYF.